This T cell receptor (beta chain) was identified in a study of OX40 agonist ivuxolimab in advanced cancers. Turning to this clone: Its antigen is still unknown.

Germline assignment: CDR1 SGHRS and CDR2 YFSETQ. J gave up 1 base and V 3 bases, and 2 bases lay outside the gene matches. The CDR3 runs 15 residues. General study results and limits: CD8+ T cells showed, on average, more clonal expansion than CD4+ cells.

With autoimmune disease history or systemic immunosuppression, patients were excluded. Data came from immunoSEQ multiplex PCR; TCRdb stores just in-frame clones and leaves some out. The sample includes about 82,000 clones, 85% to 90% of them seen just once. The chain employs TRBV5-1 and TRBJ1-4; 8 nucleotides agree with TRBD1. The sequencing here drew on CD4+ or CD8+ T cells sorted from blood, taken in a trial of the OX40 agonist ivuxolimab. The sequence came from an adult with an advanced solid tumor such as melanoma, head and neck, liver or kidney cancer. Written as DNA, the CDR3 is TGCGCCAGCAGCTCTGGACAGGGAACTAATGAAAAACTGTTTTTT. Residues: CASSSGQGTNEKLFF.